This TCR beta chain was obtained from a study of control samples from healthy donors and cancer patients. Only in-frame clones appear in the TCRdb table, and some are missing; sequencing was by immunoSEQ multiplex PCR. The data hold tens of thousands of clones, with about 88% observed a single time. Trimming pared 5 bases from V and 7 bases from J, leaving 9 bases between. The CDR3 sequence is 12 residues long. Germline V gene sequence: CDR1 SGHVS, CDR2 FQNEAQ. The specimen sequenced was PBMCs. The sequence was obtained from a man over 45 with head and neck cancer. J is TRBJ1-5 and V is TRBV7-8; D call uncertain. CDR3 region: CASSEGGQPQHF. CDR3 in DNA: TGTGCCAGCAGCGAGGGTGGACAGCCCCAGCATTTT.